Shown below are 8 T cell receptor beta chains from a single sample sequenced in a study of cytomegalovirus exposure and HLA in healthy donors. Using immunoSEQ multiplex PCR, the repertoire was profiled, and TCRdb retains in-frame clones only, with some absent. The table records about 130,000 clones, around 95% of them present only once. Sample: PBMCs. The receptors derive from a man in his late teens or twenties in good health and CMV-seronegative.

The chain employs TRBV9 and TRBJ2-1, with TRBD2 identical over 9 bases. This CDR3 spans 20 amino acids. Germline-derived CDR1 and CDR2 are SGDLS and YYNGEE. The ends lost 0 bases at V and 0 bases at J; junction bases unmatched: 13. The CDR3 reads CASSVAEVAGVLSSYNEQFF. DNA for the CDR3: TGTGCCAGCAGCGTAGCTGAAGTAGCGGGGGTTTTAAGCTCCTACAATGAGCAGTTCTTC.

The rearrangement uses TRBV28 and TRBJ2-6, with D perhaps matching TRBD1 (5 bases). The CDR3 has 13 residues. Trimming stripped 7 bases from V and 12 bases from J, with 16 bases between. Germline lookup yields CDR1 MDHEN and CDR2 SYDVKM. The CDR3 nucleotides are TGTGCCAGCATGAAGGGGCTATTGGGCGTCCTGACTTTC. Amino acid sequence: CASMKGLLGVLTF.

The rearrangement links TRBV4-1 to TRBJ1-3; D perhaps matches TRBD1 (6 bases). Looked up from germline, CDR1 is MGHRA and CDR2 is YSYEKL. There are 15 residues in the CDR3. The V gene lost 5 bases and the J gene lost 4 bases, with 15 bases spanning the gap. CDR3 DNA: TGCGCCAGCAGCAGTGCAGGGGCCGGGGGAAACACCATATATTTT. Its protein product is CASSSAGAGGNTIYF.

J is TRBJ2-4 and V is TRBV2; TRBD2 matches 13 bases. Trimming cost V 6 bases and J 8 bases; bases outside gene matches: 10. CDR1 SNHLY and CDR2 FYNNEI come from the germline V gene. The CDR3 runs 16 residues. DNA of the CDR3: TGTGCCAGCAGAGACCGACTAGCGGGAGGTAAAGACATTCAGTACTTC. It yields the protein CASRDRLAGGKDIQYF.

This clone has just one count. The chain recombines TRBV6-5 with TRBJ2-1; D remains ambiguous. Per the germline V gene, CDR1 is MNHEY and CDR2 is SVGAGI. Trimming took off 6 bases at V and 6 bases at J, with 9 bases between the two ends. This CDR3 contains 12 residues. The CDR3 DNA reads as TGTGCCAGCAGCCCCTGGCCCAATGAGCAGTTCTTC. As protein: CASSPWPNEQFF.

Here the CDR3 DNA reads TGTGCCAGCAGTTCCCAAGGGGCCCACACTGAAGCTTTCTTT. It codes for CASSSQGAHTEAFF. This rearrangement joins TRBV7-9 to TRBJ1-1; D is perhaps TRBD1 (5 bases). This CDR3 contains 14 residues. Trimming shortened V by 6 bases and J by 3 bases, and 14 bases separated the two germline ends. Per germline, CDR1 SEHNR and CDR2 FQNEAQ (reference sequence).

The rearrangement links TRBV10-3 to TRBJ2-5, with D possibly matching TRBD2 (6 bases). There are 14 residues in the CDR3. V gave up 6 bases and J gave up 5 bases, with 16 bases separating them. Germline-derived CDR1 and CDR2 are ENHRY and SYGVKD. The CDR3 reads CAISLAGRGETQYF. CDR3 coding DNA: TGTGCCATCAGCCTGGCGGGACGCGGGGAGACCCAGTACTTC.

The V gene is TRBV28, the J gene TRBJ1-1, with TRBD1 matching over 8 bases. The CDR3 runs to 14 residues. The germline V gene encodes CDR1 MDHEN and CDR2 SYDVKM. The junction had 5 bases not matched to a gene; V was cut back by 8 bases and J by 0 bases. CDR3 region: CASGTGVMNTEAFF. The CDR3 nucleotides are TGTGCCAGCGGGACAGGAGTAATGAACACTGAAGCTTTCTTT.